The clone carrying this T cell receptor (beta chain) was seen only a few times. Antigen: not known. CDR1 and CDR2 (germline): MNHEY, SVGAGI. Losses at the gene ends were 8 bases for V and 9 bases for J; bases not matched to a gene: 13. The CDR3 is made up of 14 amino acids. Of the isolated RNA, all was reverse transcribed, and so the sequenced material was expressed TCRB transcripts. Clones were read by immunoSEQ multiplex PCR, and TCRdb kept only the in-frame ones, dropping some. Of almost 350,000 clones in the sample, 8% were seen once. This sample stems from a study of beta chain features in type 1 diabetes. Points from the study as a whole: A closer apparent resemblance between naive, central memory and Treg TCRB repertoires was seen in patients than in healthy donors.

This clonotype was sampled from a young woman in good health. The sequenced sample was central memory CD4+ T cells from blood. The V call is TRBV6-5, the J call TRBJ2-1, with TRBD2 matching over 7 bases. The CDR3 region is CASAEGGPVIEQFF. As DNA, the CDR3 is TGTGCCAGCGCGGAGGGAGGGCCTGTGATTGAGCAGTTCTTC.